This paragraph covers one T cell receptor (beta chain) sequence. Its antigen specificity is not known. Base quality data are lacking; no much larger clone is found one base away. This record comes from a study of blood T cells in healthy people across ages (dated by TCRdb to 2013 to 2016). With regard to the full study: Template switching captured roughly one uniquely barcoded TCR beta cDNA molecule per two T cells in model experiments. Age-related changes in TCR beta repertoire diversity were measured in the study by deep sequencing normalized with unique cDNA molecular identifiers. The donors were divided into four age groups: young (average roughly 17 years), middle-aged (almost 40), aged (approximately 62) and long-lived (roughly 82). To avoid experimental bias, donors of different ages were distributed randomly across sequencing lanes. The study analyzed two additional independent replicas of 1 million unique cDNA reads from the same blood draw for two donors, one aged 18 to 30 and one aged 80 or older.

The library was made by 5' RACE. Sequencing used an Illumina HiSeq 2500. A second about 7 to 11 cycle PCR used a sample-barcoded 5' primer and a J-beta primer mix. A unique molecular identifier was introduced onto each TCR beta cDNA molecule by a template-switch 5' adaptor carrying 12 random nucleotides. At least 2.5 million CDR3-containing paired-end reads were obtained from each sample. The Mint cDNA synthesis kit, primed by a TRBC-specific oligonucleotide, was used to synthesize first-strand cDNA from all RNA. Following uracil-DNA glycosylase treatment, a first 18-cycle PCR with universal primers M1SS and BC2_uni_R was performed on all cDNA. Per the original workflow: Normalization of each sample was performed by random selection of 1 million high-quality reads, each carrying a distinct molecular identifier. Instead of being binned into consensus sequences, reads with shared molecular identifiers were discarded. CDR3 identification, clonotype clustering and error correction used MiTCR with a Q25 quality threshold and the strictest error-elimination algorithm. A nonparametric unseen species model with Euler transformation was used to estimate a lower bound on total TCR beta diversity. The public reads were reanalyzed by TCRdb: fastp trimming at Q25, MiXCR alignment, in-frame beta chains only. Rows merge per CDR3 protein into single entries with the most common DNA and genes. The V and J calls here are based on TCRdb, not the publication. The table for this sample lists 850,000 to 1,100,000 distinct CDR3 sequences; around two fifths of them were counted only once. The top ten hold around 12% of the sample.

The donors were 40 or so Caucasian individuals from Russia, aged roughly 6 to 100 years, who were systemically healthy. Each donor gave about 9.7 milliliters of peripheral blood, drawn into EDTA-treated Vacutainer tubes. Ficoll-Paque density-gradient centrifugation was used to isolate PBMCs, with at least 7 million per sample. Total RNA, at least 6 micrograms per sample, was extracted from PBMCs with Trizol reagent. The percentages of naive CD45RAhigh/CD27high T cells were determined by flow cytometry on a PBMC aliquot from every donor. Study-level results and caveats: Estimates of total diversity based on one million sequenced T cells were considered lower bounds and underestimates. Donor CMV infection status was unknown, potentially confounding age-related changes in expanded clonotypes. As age increased, observed TCR beta diversity per million T cells dropped in a roughly linear way, and a significant reduction was already evident by age approximately 40. The long-lived group showed more naive CD4+ T cells, fewer expanded clones and increased TCR diversity than the aged group, suggesting age selection. The percentage of naive T cells measured by flow cytometry correlated strongly with observed TCR beta diversity. Conclusive comparison of naive and antigen-experienced compartments was prevented by the profiling of bulk unsorted PBMCs.

This sequence originates from a man aged 18 to 30 in good health. The sample taken for sequencing was blood.

The sequenced DNA: TGTGCCAGTAGTAGGACTAGCGGGGAGTACGAGCAGTACTTC. Its product reads: CASSRTSGEYEQYF. The sequence joins TRBV19 to TRBJ2-4; 12 central nucleotides agree with TRBD2. The better agreement between TRBJ2-7 and the DNA end casts doubt on the J call. The CDR3, cysteine through phenylalanine, is 14 amino acids long. Only CDR3 DNA is held: 42 bases, read in frame from base 1. CDR1 LNHDA and CDR2 SQIVND are derived from the germline V gene (reference sequence).